Below, one TCR beta chain is given with its context. The CDR3 covers 17 residues. Germline loops: CDR1 KGHSH, CDR2 LQKENI. Trimming took 4 bases from V and 0 from J; bases not matched to a gene: 9. The source of the sample is a study of radiation and T cells in renal cell carcinoma. Indicated time point: baseline pretreatment blood. The sample's treatment: 15 Gy SBRT to primary tumor, nephrectomy 4 weeks later. Blood was sampled at baseline, 2 weeks and 4 weeks after SBRT. TCRdb keeps only in-frame clones here, not all; method: immunoSEQ multiplex PCR. This table has 85,000 to 100,000 clones, 80% to 90% appearing once.

The sample consisted of blood, taken from a patient whose treatment included radiotherapy and nephrectomy. The chain is built from TRBV18 and TRBJ2-3, with TRBD2 identical over 8 bases. The clonotype originates from a man in his forties or fifties with renal cell carcinoma. In nucleotides, the CDR3 is TGTGCCAGCTCACTACTGGGAGCTAGCGGGAGCACAGATACGCAGTATTTT. This codes for CASSLLGASGSTDTQYF.